Each of the 18 T cell receptor beta chains below was sequenced from the same sample in a study of T-cell memory formation after mild COVID-19. TCRdb called the 5' RACE reads again in MiXCR, with one record for every CDR3 protein. The data show around 260,000 distinct CDR3 sequences, roughly 17% seen once. Sequencing was done on a sample of PBMCs or a T cell subset sorted from them (not recorded which). The receptor set was obtained from a man aged 18 to 30 who had mild COVID-19 (a few samples of this study predate the infection). Cell type and time point are not known.

This rearrangement joins TRBV5-1 to TRBJ1-4, with D uncertain. Trimming stripped 4 bases from V and 8 bases from J, with 18 bases between. The CDR3 sequence is 15 residues long. Germline-derived CDR1 and CDR2 are SGHRS and YFSETQ. The DNA for the CDR3 is TGCGCCAGCAGCCCACCCGAGGGCGCGGGAGAAAAACTGTTTTTT. Residues: CASSPPEGAGEKLFF. Full variable domain (remainder filled in from reference TRBV5-1 and TRBJ1-4): KAGVTQTPRYLIKTRGQQVTLSCSPISGHRSVSWYQQTPGQGLQFLFEYFSETQRNKGNFPGRFSGRQFSNSRSEMNVSTLELGDSALYLCASSPPEGAGEKLFFGSGTQLSVL.

The chain couples TRBV12-3 or TRBV12-4 to TRBJ1-2; no reliable D call. The CDR3 spans 14 residues. V lost 2 bases and J 8 bases, leaving 15 bases between the germline ends. The CDR3 loop is CASSLLFPLGGYTF. The DNA of the CDR3 is TGTGCCAGCAGTTTATTATTCCCTCTCGGCGGCTACACCTTC.

In its sample, this clonotype was seen a few times. The V and J genes are TRBV18 and TRBJ1-6; weak D call: TRBD1 (5 bases). The CDR3 sequence is 13 residues long. CDR1 is KGHSH and CDR2 is LQKENI in the germline V gene. Between the trimmed V and J ends, which lost 2 bases and 8 bases, there was a span of 7 bases. As DNA, the CDR3 is TGTGCCAGCTCACCAGGGGGGGATTCACCCCTCCACTTT. Amino acid sequence: CASSPGGDSPLHF.

This clonotype was recorded a few times. The chain joins TRBV5-6 to TRBJ2-3; TRBD2 matches at 8 bases. This CDR3 comprises 13 residues. Germline CDR1 SGHDT, CDR2 YYEEEE. The ends lost 4 bases at V and 10 bases at J; junction bases unmatched: 8. Here the CDR3 DNA reads TGTGCCAGCAGCCAATGGGCGGGGGGTTCGCAGTATTTT. Its protein is CASSQWAGGSQYF.

This clonotype turned up a few times. The rearrangement links TRBV30 to TRBJ2-1; D is unclear. The CDR3 sequence is 13 residues long. Trimming stripped 0 bases from V and 6 bases from J, with 9 bases between. CDR1 and CDR2 (germline): GTSNPN, SVGIG (reference sequence). The CDR3 nucleotides read TGTGCCTGGAGTGTAGGGCTGATCAATGAGCAGTTCTTC. It translates to CAWSVGLINEQFF.

This clonotype was found many times. V and J are TRBV5-4 and TRBJ2-2; TRBD2 might be the D (5 bases). The CDR3 has 14 amino acids. Trimming took off 2 bases at V and 4 bases at J, with 9 bases between the two ends. Germline V gene sequence: CDR1 SGHNT, CDR2 YYREEE (reference sequence). CDR3 loop: CASSFGVSTGELFF. Written as DNA, the CDR3 is TGTGCCAGCAGCTTCGGGGTATCCACCGGGGAGCTGTTTTTT.

This clonotype has a handful of counts. The rearrangement joins TRBV4-3 to TRBJ2-3; D unresolved. The CDR3 extends over 12 amino acids. Trimming cost V 0 bases and J 8 bases, with 6 bases left between them. Germline V gene data show CDR1 as LGHNA and CDR2 as YSLEER. Here the CDR3 reads CASSQDYGTQYF. The CDR3 DNA sequence: TGCGCCAGCAGCCAAGACTACGGTACGCAGTATTTT.

This clonotype was counted between two and nine times. The chain recombines TRBV18 with TRBJ1-5; D ambiguous. Trimming removed 3 bases from V and 6 bases from J, with 9 bases in between. The germline CDR1 and CDR2 sequences are KGHSH and LQKENI. This CDR3 has 13 amino acids. DNA of the CDR3: TGTGCCAGCTCACCGGTAGAGCCTCAGCCCCAGCATTTT. Its protein is CASSPVEPQPQHF. The complete variable domain, with remaining parts taken from reference TRBV18 and TRBJ1-5, reads NAGVMQNPRHLVRRRGQEARLRCSPMKGHSHVYWYRQLPEEGLKFMVYLQKENIIDESGMPKERFSAEFPKEGPSILRIQQVVRGDSAAYFCASSPVEPQPQHFGDGTRLSIL.

This clonotype came up many times. CDR3: CASSPGRLGVLVNEQFF. CDR3 DNA: TGTGCCAGCAGCCCTGGAAGGTTAGGGGTGCTGGTCAATGAGCAGTTCTTC. J is TRBJ2-1 and V is TRBV7-9, with a weak D call TRBD1 (5 bases). This CDR3 contains 17 residues. Germline V gene data show CDR1 as SEHNR and CDR2 as FQNEAQ (reference sequence). With 5 bases removed from V and 6 bases from J, the gap between germline ends came to 23 bases. Using reference TRBV7-9 and TRBJ2-1 for the parts outside the CDR3, the full variable domain is DTGVSQNPRHKITKRGQNVTFRCDPISEHNRLYWYRQTLGQGPEFLTYFQNEAQLEKSRLLSDRFSAERPKGSFSTLEIQRTEQGDSAMYLCASSPGRLGVLVNEQFFGPGTRLTVL.

This clonotype was observed a few times. The chain carries TRBV7-2 and TRBJ1-1; 7 bases line up with TRBD1. The germline V gene has CDR1 SGHTA and CDR2 FQGNSA. Germline trimming cut 5 bases from V and 4 bases from J; bases unmatched to any gene: 7. The CDR3 loop spans 14 amino acids. This CDR3 is CASSLLTGSTEAFF. The CDR3 DNA sequence: TGTGCCAGCAGCCTACTGACAGGGAGCACTGAAGCTTTCTTT.

This clonotype was detected only a few times. This chain joins TRBV18 and TRBJ2-1, with TRBD1 identical over 7 bases. The germline gives CDR1 KGHSH, CDR2 LQKENI. The CDR3 has 16 amino acids. Germline trimming cut 3 bases from V and 0 bases from J; bases unmatched to any gene: 5. CDR3 sequence reads: CASSPRGQSSYNEQFF. The CDR3 region has the DNA TGTGCCAGCTCACCCAGGGGACAGAGCTCCTACAATGAGCAGTTCTTC.

This clonotype turned up a few times. V is TRBV5-4 and J is TRBJ2-3, with D perhaps matching TRBD1 or TRBD2 (5 bases each). The CDR3 totals 15 residues. Germline lookup yields CDR1 SGHNT and CDR2 YYREEE (reference sequence). The ends were cut back, 6 bases at V and 1 base at J, with 15 bases in the middle. The CDR3 nucleotides read TGTGCCAGCACCACTTGGGGGTTAGGCACAGATACGCAGTATTTT. It encodes CASTTWGLGTDTQYF.

The V gene is TRBV14, the J gene TRBJ1-3; D is undetermined. V was clipped by 0 bases and J by 0 bases, with 6 bases between them. CDR3 length: 15 amino acids. Germline CDR1 reads SGHDN; CDR2 reads FVKESK. CDR3 residues: CASSQELYSGNTIYF. CDR3 DNA sequence: TGTGCCAGCAGCCAAGAGCTGTACTCTGGAAACACCATATATTTT. Full variable domain (rest looked up from reference TRBV14 and TRBJ1-3): EAGVTQFPSHSVIEKGQTVTLRCDPISGHDNLYWYRRVMGKEIKFLLHFVKESKQDESGMPNNRFLAERTGGTYSTLKVQPAELEDSGVYFCASSQELYSGNTIYFGEGSWLTVV.

The CDR3 loop is CSASPGLGGGEQYF. In DNA, the CDR3 is TGCAGTGCTAGCCCGGGACTGGGAGGAGGCGAGCAGTACTTC. J is TRBJ2-7 and V is TRBV20-1, with TRBD2 as a possible D gene (6 bases). The CDR3 spans 14 residues. Germline V gene sequence: CDR1 DFQATT, CDR2 SNEGSKA (reference sequence). V was trimmed by 3 bases and J by 6 bases, leaving 18 bases between them.

The V gene is TRBV7-3, the J gene TRBJ2-1; 7 positions match TRBD2. The CDR3 runs 17 residues. From germline, CDR1 is SGHTA and CDR2 FQGTGA. The V segment lost 4 bases and the J segment 0 bases; nucleotides outside the gene matches: 9. The CDR3 DNA is TGTGCCAGCAGCTCGGTCGCCGGGGGGAGCTCCTACAATGAGCAGTTCTTC. It yields the protein CASSSVAGGSSYNEQFF. Filled out from reference TRBV7-3 and TRBJ2-1, the complete variable domain reads GAGVSQTPSNKVTEKGKYVELRCDPISGHTALYWYRQSLGQGPEFLIYFQGTGAADDSGLPNDRFFAVRPEGSVSTLKIQRTERGDSAVYLCASSSVAGGSSYNEQFFGPGTRLTVL.

The CDR3 DNA reads as TGCAGCGGAGGCGGGGGGTCCTACAATGAGCAGTTCTTC. Its protein product is CSGGGGSYNEQFF. The chain employs TRBV29-1 and TRBJ2-1, with TRBD2 matching over 8 bases. This CDR3 is built from 13 residues. The V segment lost 7 bases and the J segment 1 base; nucleotides outside the gene matches: 3. CDR1 SQVTM and CDR2 ANQGSEA come from the germline V gene.

At least ten counts were recorded for this clonotype. This sequence joins TRBV7-2 and TRBJ2-3; TRBD2 agrees at 7 bases. This CDR3 contains 15 residues. Per the germline V gene, CDR1 is SGHTA and CDR2 is FQGNSA. Trimming cost V 1 base and J 4 bases; bases outside gene matches: 5. In nucleotides, the CDR3 is TGTGCCAGCAGCTTAGAAGGACTAGGGTCAGATACGCAGTATTTT. Amino acids: CASSLEGLGSDTQYF. The whole variable domain, remainder taken from reference TRBV7-2 and TRBJ2-3, is GAGVSQSPSNKVTEKGKDVELRCDPISGHTALYWYRQSLGQGLEFLIYFQGNSAPDKSGLPSDRFSAERTGGSVSTLTIQRTQQEDSAVYLCASSLEGLGSDTQYFGPGTRLTVL.

The rearrangement links TRBV4-3 to TRBJ2-7; tentatively, D is TRBD1 or TRBD2 (5 bases each). The CDR3 length is 15 residues. Germline CDR1 is LGHNA and CDR2 is YSLEER. The V gene lost 2 bases and the J gene lost 2 bases, with 13 bases spanning the gap. CDR3 residues: CASSQYPGAAYEQYF. CDR3 sequence (DNA): TGCGCCAGCAGCCAATACCCCGGGGCCGCCTACGAGCAGTACTTC.